These 9 T cell receptor beta chains share one sample of origin, sequenced in a study of read filtering for tumor transcriptome and immune sequencing. Molecular barcoded adaptors covering alpha/delta and beta/gamma chains were used on 400 to 450 ng RNA. TCRdb called the reads again in MiXCR, with one record for every CDR3 protein. The sample has roughly 90,000 distinct CDR3 sequences, 20% to 25% seen once. Source material: a population of CD138-negative cells sorted from bone marrow. The receptors stem from a donor aged 40 or older with multiple myeloma.

Remarks on this clonotype: Germline and junction disagree at one end, which may indicate a read error. V is TRBV29-1 and J is TRBJ2-5; 7 bases map to TRBD1. CDR1 is SQVTM and CDR2 is ANQGSEA in the germline V gene. This CDR3 region has 14 residues. CDR3 sequence (DNA): TGCAGCGTGGGAAAGAAGGGGGCCCAAGAGACCCAGTGCTTC. Translating it yields CSVGKKGAQETQCF.

In DNA, the CDR3 is TGTGCCTGGAGTGTCTCAGCCCGGTTAGGTGAAAAACTGTTTTTT. Translated, it gives CAWSVSARLGEKLFF. This chain uses TRBV30 with TRBJ1-4; no reliable D call. The CDR3 loop spans 15 amino acids. The germline gives CDR1 GTSNPN, CDR2 SVGIG (reference sequence). Deletions cut 0 bases from V and 7 bases from J, with 15 bases between.

This clonotype was observed at least ten times. This rearrangement joins TRBV28 to TRBJ1-5; D is undetermined. CDR1 and CDR2 from the germline V gene are MDHEN and SYDVKM. The CDR3 has 15 residues. V shed 7 bases and J shed 4 bases, with 17 bases lying between them. The CDR3 spells CASTHWQSPNQPQHF. For the CDR3, the DNA is TGTGCCAGCACCCATTGGCAGTCACCTAATCAGCCCCAGCATTTT.

A note on this clonotype: A read error may explain this, as a much larger clone is one base away. The rearrangement joins TRBV6-1 to TRBJ2-7; no reliable D call. This CDR3 contains 12 residues. Germline CDR1 and CDR2: MNHNS and SASEGT. V shed 8 bases and J shed 7 bases, with 15 bases lying between them. The CDR3 spells CASGQSRWEQYF. CDR3 nucleotides: TGTGCCAGCGGTCAGAGTAGATGGGAGCAGTACTTC.

The chain links TRBV6-1 to TRBJ1-5, with 7 bases aligning to TRBD1. V gave up 6 bases and J gave up 5 bases; unmatched junction bases: 4. The germline CDR1 and CDR2 sequences are MNHNS and SASEGT. The CDR3 runs 13 residues. The DNA of the CDR3 is TGTGCCAGCAGAACAGGGGATTATCAGCCCCAGCATTTT. As protein: CASRTGDYQPQHF.

V usage is TRBV19 and J usage is TRBJ1-5; perhaps TRBD1 as D (5 bases). Germline CDR1 and CDR2: LNHDA and SQIVND (reference sequence). V dropped 4 bases and J dropped 7 bases, with 11 bases sitting between them. The CDR3 spans 13 residues. In nucleotides, the CDR3 is TGTGCCAGTAGTAATTTGGGGGGGCAGCCCCAGCATTTT. Translation gives CASSNLGGQPQHF.

As concerns this clonotype: A read error may account for a junction end that differs from germline. The rearrangement links TRBV30 to TRBJ2-4, with no clear D. The germline V gene has CDR1 GTSNPN and CDR2 SVGIG (reference sequence). The CDR3 sequence is 12 residues long. CDR3 region: CAWKASGDIQHF. In DNA form, the CDR3 reads TGTGCCTGGAAGGCCTCAGGTGACATTCAGCACTTC.

This clonotype was observed at least ten times. This chain joins TRBV5-1 and TRBJ2-5; no firm D call. Germline V CDR1 and CDR2: SGHRS, YFSETQ. The CDR3 runs 15 residues. V was cut by 1 base and J by 0 bases, with 10 bases left in between. The CDR3 loop is CASSLSGTYQETQYF. CDR3 coding DNA: TGCGCCAGCAGCTTGTCAGGAACCTACCAAGAGACCCAGTACTTC.

This clonotype was observed many times. V usage is TRBV4-2 and J usage is TRBJ2-6, with no clear D. CDR1 LGHNA and CDR2 YNFKEQ come from the germline V gene. The V end was cut by 3 bases, the J end by 0 bases, with 6 bases between. The CDR3 is made up of 15 amino acids. The CDR3 DNA follows: TGTGCCAGCAGCCAGCCCAGCTCTGGGGCCAACGTCCTGACTTTC. This gives the protein CASSQPSSGANVLTF.